The source of this T cell receptor beta chain is a study of cytomegalovirus exposure and HLA in healthy donors. Overall study context: Findings of an earlier analysis included around 120 million unique TCR beta sequences from roughly 190 million T cells.

Comment on this clone: The antigen is not known.

This CDR3 has 16 residues. Per germline, CDR1 MDHEN and CDR2 SYDVKM. Trimming stripped 6 bases from V and 3 bases from J, with 15 bases between. Findings and caveats of the study: Later analysis suggested most CMV-associated TCR beta chains were HLA-restricted.

Amplification used 60 Vbeta primers and 13 Jbeta primers. Profiling relied on immunoSEQ multiplex PCR, and the TCRdb table lists in-frame clones only, not all of them. The table shows roughly 200,000 clones, with 80% to 90% occurring only once. The chain recombines TRBV28 with TRBJ2-6; D uncertain. Sequenced material: PBMCs. The source is a man aged 25 to 40 in good health and CMV-seronegative. The CDR3 DNA reads as TGTGCCAGCAGCCCCCCGGTCACCGGTGGGGCCAACGTCCTGACTTTC. This sequence encodes CASSPPVTGGANVLTF.